This entry concerns a single T cell receptor (beta chain). What it binds is not known. PCR used 60 Vbeta primers and 13 Jbeta primers. Only in-frame clones appear in the TCRdb table, and some are missing; sequencing was by immunoSEQ multiplex PCR. The data hold over 100,000 clones, with around 81% observed a single time. This CDR3 comprises 14 residues. V was pared by 2 bases and J by 5 bases, with 4 bases of the junction left unmatched. The germline gives CDR1 MNHEY, CDR2 SVGAGI. The sample is drawn from a study of cytomegalovirus exposure and HLA in healthy donors. General study findings and limits: V segments that were indistinguishable, TRBV6-2 and TRBV6-3 among them, were omitted from analysis.

The sequencing sample was made of PBMCs. The sequence derives from a woman in her twenties or thirties in good health and CMV-seronegative. The rearrangement links TRBV6-5 to TRBJ1-1; 8 nucleotides line up with TRBD1. Here the CDR3 reads CASSYVRGRTEAFF. CDR3 DNA: TGTGCCAGCAGTTACGTCAGGGGGCGGACTGAAGCTTTCTTT.